A single sample gave rise to the 3 T cell receptor beta chains below, sequenced in a study of neoadjuvant nivolumab and ipilimumab in lung cancer. The repertoire was sequenced with immunoSEQ multiplex PCR; TCRdb's copy has only in-frame clones and lacks some. The sample contains some 38,000 clones, 89% of which appear only once. The specimen was peripheral blood, collected before neoadjuvant nivolumab, alone or with ipilimumab. The receptor set was obtained from an adult with non-small cell lung cancer.

This chain joins TRBV5-1 and TRBJ1-4; the D is unclear. Per the germline V gene, CDR1 is SGHRS and CDR2 is YFSETQ. Trimming removed 0 bases at V and 8 bases at J, with 14 bases between. This CDR3 spans 15 amino acids. The CDR3 spells CASSLAVQDGEKLFF. DNA for the CDR3: TGCGCCAGCAGCTTGGCCGTCCAGGATGGAGAAAAACTGTTTTTT.

This chain uses TRBV4-1 with TRBJ1-2, with D possibly TRBD1 on 6 matching bases. Trimming pared 2 bases from V and 1 base from J, leaving 11 bases between. There are 15 residues in the CDR3. CDR1 and CDR2 from the germline V gene are MGHRA and YSYEKL. The CDR3 reads CASSQRTVNNYGYTF. The CDR3 nucleotides read TGCGCCAGCAGCCAAAGGACAGTAAATAACTATGGCTACACCTTC.

The chain carries TRBV7-9 and TRBJ2-1; 9 bases are shared with TRBD2. This CDR3 comprises 14 residues. The V segment lost 5 bases and the J segment 4 bases; nucleotides outside the gene matches: 3. Germline loops: CDR1 SEHNR, CDR2 FQNEAQ (reference sequence). The CDR3 sequence: CASSPSGEYNEQFF. The DNA for the CDR3 is TGTGCCAGCAGCCCTAGCGGGGAGTACAATGAGCAGTTCTTC.